This is a list of T cell receptor beta chains from one sample in a study of T cell responses to AZD1222 COVID-19 vaccine. The data were produced by immunoSEQ multiplex PCR, yet TCRdb's version contains in-frame clones alone and is incomplete. The sample records tens of thousands of clones, approximately 88% being singletons. Sequences were derived from peripheral blood, sampled on day 0 of AZD1222 vaccination. The origin of the receptors is an adult in good health. The CDR3 runs from the conserved cysteine through the conserved F or W. A D gene is named only where the DNA matches it firmly. Clone size, where shown, is once, few, many, or a class for clones that have expanded.

j_call v_call d_call clone_size cdr3_nt cdr3_aa
TRBJ1-2 TRBV15 . . TGTGCCACCAGCAGAGATTCGCAAGTCTATGGCTACACCTTC CATSRDSQVYGYTF
TRBJ1-6 TRBV5-1 TRBD1 . TGCGCCAGCAGCTTCGGACAGGGCCGATCACCCCTCCACTTT CASSFGQGRSPLHF
TRBJ1-5 TRBV6-1 TRBD1 . TGTGCCAGCAGTAAAGGGGGACAGGGAACCTCTAACAATCAGCCCCAGCATTTT CASSKGGQGTSNNQPQHF
TRBJ2-5 TRBV9 . . TGTGCCAGCAGCGCGGGGCCGGAGGGCCGCGAGACCCAGTACTTC CASSAGPEGRETQYF
TRBJ1-2 TRBV3-1/TRBV3-2 . . TGTGCCAGCAGCCAAGATGTAGGCCGGACCTATGGCTACACCTTC CASSQDVGRTYGYTF
TRBJ2-2 TRBV11-2 TRBD2 . TGTGCCAGCGGAGGGACTAGCGGGAGTAACACCGGGGAGCTGTTTTTT CASGGTSGSNTGELFF
TRBJ1-5 TRBV10-3 TRBD1 once TGTGCCATCAGTGAGTCGTGGGACAGGGCAGATCAGCCCCAGCATTTT CAISESWDRADQPQHF
TRBJ2-2 TRBV15 . . TGTGCCACCAGCAGACAGGGTCTTAACACCGGGGAGCTGTTTTTT CATSRQGLNTGELFF
TRBJ2-7 TRBV24-1 TRBD1 . TGTGCCACCAGTGACGCGGGACAGGGAACGCGCGAGCAGTACTTC CATSDAGQGTREQYF
TRBJ1-1 TRBV28 TRBD1 once TGTGCCAGCAGTTCGACAGGGGGAATCGCTGAAGCTTTCTTT CASSSTGGIAEAFF
TRBJ2-1 TRBV11-2 . once TGTGCCAGCAGCAACCACCCCGGACTTGAGCAGTTCTTC CASSNHPGLEQFF
TRBJ1-5 TRBV2 TRBD1 . TGTGCCAGCAGTCCCCCGGGACAGGGCGCTCAGCCCCAGCATTTT CASSPPGQGAQPQHF
TRBJ2-7 TRBV18 . . TGTGCCAGCTCAAGAACAGAGAGGGCCTACGAGCAGTACTTC CASSRTERAYEQYF
TRBJ1-2 TRBV18 . . TGTGCCAGCTCACTTAATTCTCCGGACGGCGCGGGGGGCTACACCTTC CASSLNSPDGAGGYTF
TRBJ2-5 TRBV20-1 . . TGCAGTGCCAGACCACAAGAGACCCAGTACTTC CSARPQETQYF
TRBJ1-1 TRBV3-1/TRBV3-2 TRBD1 . TGTGCCAGCAGCCATGAGGCAGGGGGCACTGAAGCTTTCTTT CASSHEAGGTEAFF
TRBJ1-1 TRBV7-9 . . TGTGCCAGCAGCCCGGGTGGGCTTGAAGCTTTCTTT CASSPGGLEAFF
TRBJ1-5 TRBV6-6 . . TGTGCCAGCAGTTACTCTTCAGGTAATCAGCCCCAGCATTTT CASSYSSGNQPQHF
TRBJ1-1 TRBV6-5 TRBD1 . TGTGCCAGCAGTCCTCCGGGACAGATGAACACTGAAGCTTTCTTT CASSPPGQMNTEAFF
TRBJ1-3 TRBV9 TRBD1 . TGTGCCAGCAGCACTCGTCGGGACAGGGCATTTGGAAACACCATATATTTT CASSTRRDRAFGNTIYF
TRBJ1-1 TRBV10-3 TRBD1 . TGTGCCATCAGTGAACAGGGGTTCACTGAAGCTTTCTTT CAISEQGFTEAFF
TRBJ1-2 TRBV2 . . TGTGCCAGCAGTGTTAACTATGGCTACACCTTC CASSVNYGYTF
TRBJ2-1 TRBV2 TRBD2 . TGTGCCAGCAGTAGGCTAGCGGGAGGGACGGGGCGGCAGGAGCAGTTCTTC CASSRLAGGTGRQEQFF
TRBJ2-7 TRBV9 TRBD2 . TGTGCCAGCAGCGTAGGTCTTAGCGGGACCTACGAGCAGTACTTC CASSVGLSGTYEQYF
TRBJ2-6 TRBV2 . . TGTGCCAGCACCACAGGCGGGGCCAACGTCCTGACTTTC CASTTGGANVLTF
TRBJ1-3 TRBV27 . . TGTGCCAGCAGATGTAGGGAAGCCTCTGGAAACACCATATATTTT CASRCREASGNTIYF
TRBJ2-5 TRBV5-1 . . TGCGCCAGCAGCTTGGATTCACGGCGGGAAGAGACCCAGTACTTC CASSLDSRREETQYF